Below, 19 T cell receptor beta chains from the same sample are listed, as sequenced in a study of cytomegalovirus exposure and HLA in healthy donors. The PCR used 60 Vbeta and 13 Jbeta primers. The repertoire was sequenced with immunoSEQ multiplex PCR; TCRdb's copy has only in-frame clones and lacks some. This repertoire includes 38,000 or so clones. Source material: PBMCs. The receptors were sampled from a young man in good health and CMV-seronegative.

The J gene is TRBJ2-5, the V gene TRBV7-9, with D maybe TRBD1 (6 bases). Germline lookup yields CDR1 SEHNR and CDR2 FQNEAQ (reference sequence). CDR3 length equals 15 residues. Trimming cost V 5 bases and J 3 bases, with 16 bases left between them. In DNA, the CDR3 is TGTGCCAGCAGCCCCCAGGGGCAGGGTGAAGAGACCCAGTACTTC. Protein sequence: CASSPQGQGEETQYF.

The J gene is TRBJ2-1, the V gene TRBV10-1; tentatively, D is TRBD2 (7 bases). Germline V gene lookup returns CDR1 WNHNN and CDR2 SYGVQD (reference sequence). The ends were cut back, 2 bases at V and 2 bases at J, with 10 bases in the middle. The CDR3 spans 15 residues. This CDR3 is CASSEMRGPYNEQFF. The CDR3 bases are TGCGCCAGCAGTGAGATGCGGGGGCCCTACAATGAGCAGTTCTTC.

The genes are TRBV7-9 and TRBJ2-7; D is perhaps TRBD1 (5 bases). V lost 4 bases and J 5 bases, leaving 21 bases between the germline ends. Germline V gives CDR1 SEHNR, CDR2 FQNEAQ (reference sequence). CDR3 length equals 16 residues. CDR3 in amino acids: CASSSIGHLRFDEQYF. For the CDR3, the DNA is TGTGCCAGCAGCTCTATCGGACATCTTCGATTTGACGAGCAGTACTTC.

V gene TRBV6-1 combines with J gene TRBJ2-1; D not resolved. The CDR3 consists of 15 residues. Germline CDR1 MNHNS, CDR2 SASEGT. V dropped 3 bases and J dropped 7 bases, with 16 bases sitting between them. CDR3 protein: CASSDGPTDHNEQFF. In nucleotides, the CDR3 is TGTGCCAGCAGTGATGGGCCAACCGACCATAATGAGCAGTTCTTC.

The CDR3 bases are TGCGCCAGCAGCTTTGGCGGGTTCGACAATGAGCAGTTCTTC. As protein: CASSFGGFDNEQFF. The V and J genes are TRBV5-1 and TRBJ2-1, with D possibly TRBD2 on 5 matching bases. From germline, CDR1 is SGHRS and CDR2 YFSETQ. The CDR3 is 14 amino acids. V shed 2 bases and J shed 5 bases, with 11 bases lying between them.

The J gene is TRBJ1-5, the V gene TRBV7-9; 8 bases fit TRBD1. Trimming at V came to 6 bases and at J to 5 bases, leaving 3 bases not matched to a gene. There are 13 residues in the CDR3. The germline V gene has CDR1 SEHNR and CDR2 FQNEAQ (reference sequence). The DNA for the CDR3 is TGTGCCAGCAGTGTACAGGGGGATCAGCCCCAGCATTTT. It is translated as CASSVQGDQPQHF.

This chain uses TRBV18 with TRBJ1-2, with 7 bases matching TRBD1. V gave up 2 bases and J gave up 5 bases; unmatched junction bases: 8. CDR3 length: 15 amino acids. Germline V lookup: CDR1 KGHSH, CDR2 LQKENI. CDR3 nucleotide sequence: TGTGCCAGCTCACCAAACCGACAGGGCTCGTATGGCTACACCTTC. Its translation is CASSPNRQGSYGYTF.

J is TRBJ2-1 and V is TRBV4-1; D unresolved. The V end lost 2 bases, the J end lost 7 bases, and 3 bases lay between the germline ends. The CDR3 sequence is 11 residues long. CDR1 is MGHRA, CDR2 YSYEKL, per germline. The CDR3 region has the DNA TGCGCCAGCAGCCAACTTAATGAGCAGTTCTTC. It is translated as CASSQLNEQFF.

This rearrangement joins TRBV5-6 to TRBJ2-7; 9 bases line up with TRBD1. Germline trimming cut 4 bases from V and 2 bases from J; bases unmatched to any gene: 13. Germline V CDR1 and CDR2: SGHDT, YYEEEE. CDR3 length equals 17 residues. CDR3 nucleotide sequence: TGTGCCAGCAGCGGGACAACCGGGACAGGGTCCGCCTACGAGCAGTACTTC. Amino acid sequence: CASSGTTGTGSAYEQYF.

About this clone: At one of its ends the junction is not consistent with the germline gene, which may arise from a read error. The rearrangement joins TRBV14 to TRBJ2-7; possible D gene TRBD2, 5 bases. CDR3 length equals 14 residues. The germline V gene encodes CDR1 SGHDN and CDR2 FVKESK. CDR3 amino acids: CATSSGDWTDEQYF. In nucleotides, the CDR3 is TGTGCCACCAGCAGCGGTGATTGGACGGACGAGCAGTACTTC.

The chain uses TRBV30 and TRBJ2-1; 7 bases map to TRBD2. V trimming: 4 bases; J trimming: 7 bases; junction bases outside the gene matches: 10. The CDR3 runs to 14 residues. Germline CDR1 is GTSNPN and CDR2 is SVGIG (reference sequence). The CDR3 sequence is CAWMGGALGNEQFF. The CDR3, as DNA: TGTGCCTGGATGGGAGGGGCCCTCGGGAATGAGCAGTTCTTC. The complete variable domain, with remaining parts taken from reference TRBV30 and TRBJ2-1, reads SQTIHQWPATLVQPVGSPLSLECTVEGTSNPNLYWYRQAAGRGLQLLFYSVGIGQISSEVPQNLSASRPQDRQFILSSKKLLLSDSGFYLCAWMGGALGNEQFFGPGTRLTVL.

The chain has TRBV10-3 and TRBJ1-2; TRBD1 agrees at 9 bases. The CDR3 extends over 16 amino acids. Germline V gene lookup returns CDR1 ENHRY and CDR2 SYGVKD. With 6 bases clipped from V and 4 bases from J, the junction kept 12 bases outside the gene matches. CDR3 sequence: CAIRKSQGAGGYGYTF. In DNA form, the CDR3 reads TGTGCCATCAGGAAGTCACAGGGGGCAGGTGGCTATGGCTACACCTTC.

V usage is TRBV10-1 and J usage is TRBJ2-3, with D tentatively TRBD1 (5 bases). V lost 3 bases, J lost 0 bases, and 10 bases lay in between. This CDR3 contains 15 residues. Germline V gene sequence: CDR1 WNHNN, CDR2 SYGVQD (reference sequence). CDR3: CASSEGAGSTDTQYF. The DNA for the CDR3 is TGCGCCAGCAGTGAAGGCGCAGGGAGCACAGATACGCAGTATTTT.

The chain couples TRBV7-9 to TRBJ2-7; possibly TRBD1 for D (5 bases). The V end was cut by 1 base, the J end by 2 bases, with 12 bases between. The CDR3 is made up of 15 amino acids. CDR1 is SEHNR and CDR2 is FQNEAQ in the germline V gene (reference sequence). CDR3 DNA sequence: TGTGCCAGCAGCTTAGTCGGCCAGGGTGCCTACGAGCAGTACTTC. Translated, it gives CASSLVGQGAYEQYF.

CDR3 amino acids: CSVTGTGTAYEQYF. The CDR3 DNA sequence: TGCAGCGTGACCGGAACAGGGACAGCCTACGAGCAGTACTTC. The chain recombines TRBV29-1 with TRBJ2-7; TRBD1 matches at 7 bases. CDR1 SQVTM and CDR2 ANQGSEA come from the germline V gene. Trimming took 6 bases from V and 2 from J; bases not matched to a gene: 10. The CDR3 spans 14 residues.

The rearrangement uses TRBV5-1 and TRBJ2-5, with a weak D call TRBD2 (6 bases). CDR3 length equals 15 residues. With 2 bases removed from V and 4 bases from J, the gap between germline ends came to 15 bases. From germline, CDR1 is SGHRS and CDR2 YFSETQ. CDR3 nucleotides: TGCGCCAGCAGCTTCGGTGGTAGCGGAGGAGAGACCCAGTACTTC. This encodes CASSFGGSGGETQYF.

The V gene is TRBV4-2, the J gene TRBJ2-7; D possibly corresponds to TRBD1 (5 bases). The CDR3 runs to 14 residues. The germline gives CDR1 LGHNA, CDR2 YNFKEQ. V was clipped by 1 base and J by 3 bases, with 10 bases between them. The CDR3 spells CASSQVGQDYEQYF. As DNA, the CDR3 is TGTGCCAGCAGCCAAGTAGGACAAGACTACGAGCAGTACTTC.

The chain links TRBV7-9 to TRBJ1-1; D unresolved. Trimming removed 5 bases from V and 6 bases from J, with 16 bases in between. Germline values: CDR1 SEHNR, CDR2 FQNEAQ (reference sequence). This CDR3 comprises 14 residues. The DNA for the CDR3 is TGTGCCAGCAGCGAAGAATTAGGTGGGCCTGAAGCTTTCTTT. Residues: CASSEELGGPEAFF.

The chain carries TRBV13 and TRBJ2-5, with D possibly matching TRBD2 (7 bases). Germline assignment: CDR1 PRHDT and CDR2 FYEKMQ (reference sequence). The V end lost 2 bases, the J end lost 0 bases, and 10 bases lay between the germline ends. This CDR3 spans 15 amino acids. The CDR3 DNA reads as TGTGCCAGCAGCTTACGCGGGGGCAACCAAGAGACCCAGTACTTC. This encodes CASSLRGGNQETQYF.